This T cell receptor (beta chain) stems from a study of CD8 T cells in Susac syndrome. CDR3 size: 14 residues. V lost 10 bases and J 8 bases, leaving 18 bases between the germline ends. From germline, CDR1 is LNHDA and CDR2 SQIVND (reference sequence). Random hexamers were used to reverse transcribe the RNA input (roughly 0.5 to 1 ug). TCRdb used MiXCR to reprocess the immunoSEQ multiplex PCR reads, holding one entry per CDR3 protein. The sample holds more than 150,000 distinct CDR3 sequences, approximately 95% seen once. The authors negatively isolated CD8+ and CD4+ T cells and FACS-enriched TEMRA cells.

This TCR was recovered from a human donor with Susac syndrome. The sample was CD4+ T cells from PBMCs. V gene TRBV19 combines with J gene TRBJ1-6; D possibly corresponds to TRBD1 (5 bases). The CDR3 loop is CATGRGLEDSPLHF. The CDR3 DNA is TGTGCCACAGGACGGGGCTTGGAAGATTCACCCCTCCACTTT.